One and the same sample provided the 30 T cell receptor beta chains below, sequenced in a study of patients and donors after allogeneic stem cell transplantation. TCRdb ran MiXCR on the RT-PCR reads and lists one entry per CDR3 protein. The table lists about 160,000 distinct CDR3 sequences, about 36% of them singletons. The material sequenced was blood, either unsorted or a sorted T cell fraction (not recorded which). The receptors were sampled from a human donor who was either an allogeneic HSCT recipient or a stem cell or donor lymphocyte infusion donor (not recorded which). It is not recorded whose cells these are; they may come from a transplant donor.

There are a few counts of this clonotype. The chain employs TRBV7-9 and TRBJ1-1; no clear D gene. CDR1 and CDR2 (germline): SEHNR, FQNEAQ (reference sequence). There are 15 residues in the CDR3. The ends were cut back, 1 base at V and 3 bases at J, with 12 bases in the middle. The DNA for the CDR3 is TGTGCCAGCAGCTTAGGGCCGTACAGTGACACTGAAGCTTTCTTT. Translated, it gives CASSLGPYSDTEAFF.

V usage is TRBV24-1 and J usage is TRBJ1-5; possible D gene TRBD1, 5 bases. The CDR3 consists of 12 residues. V lost 6 bases and J 7 bases, leaving 9 bases between the germline ends. Germline assignment: CDR1 KGHDR and CDR2 SFDVKD. CDR3 sequence: CATSNRGQPQHF. CDR3 bases: TGTGCCACCAGTAATAGGGGACAGCCCCAGCATTTT.

The chain has TRBV7-2 and TRBJ1-6; TRBD1 agrees at 7 bases. The V gene end was trimmed by 3 bases and the J gene end by 5 bases; junction bases not matched to a gene: 13. Germline loops: CDR1 SGHTA, CDR2 FQGNSA. The CDR3 has 18 residues. DNA for the CDR3: TGTGCCAGCAGCTTGGTTGAGACAGGGCCCCGGCATAATTCACCCCTCCACTTT. Protein: CASSLVETGPRHNSPLHF.

In its sample, this clonotype was seen a few times. The V and J genes are TRBV12-3 or TRBV12-4 and TRBJ2-1; D unclear. The CDR3 is 13 residues long. V was trimmed by 3 bases and J by 8 bases, leaving 11 bases between them. As DNA, the CDR3 is TGTGCCAGCAGTTTTTCTAGTCGGGATGAGCAGTTCTTC. Amino acid sequence: CASSFSSRDEQFF.

This clonotype came up a few times. The chain has TRBV6-6 and TRBJ2-3; 9 bases align to TRBD2. The ends lost 5 bases at V and 1 base at J; junction bases unmatched: 4. CDR3 length equals 15 residues. Germline V lookup: CDR1 MNHNY, CDR2 SVGAGI (reference sequence). This CDR3 reads CASSPLAGRTDTQYF. As DNA, the CDR3 is TGTGCCAGCAGTCCCCTAGCGGGGCGCACAGATACGCAGTATTTT.

This clonotype was seen only a few times. The chain joins TRBV11-1 to TRBJ1-6; D is possibly TRBD1 (5 bases). Germline V gene lookup returns CDR1 SGHAT and CDR2 FQDESV (reference sequence). Between the trimmed V and J ends, which lost 1 base and 2 bases, there was a span of 15 bases. This CDR3 comprises 18 residues. The CDR3 nucleotides read TGTGCCAGCAGCTTAGAGGCGGGACCACCCACCTATAATTCACCCCTCCACTTT. It yields the protein CASSLEAGPPTYNSPLHF.

This clonotype was found many times. V gene TRBV20-1 combines with J gene TRBJ1-2, with D possibly being TRBD1 (5 bases). Germline V gene lookup returns CDR1 DFQATT and CDR2 SNEGSKA (reference sequence). The CDR3 runs 14 residues. V was shortened by 1 base and J by 7 bases, with 16 bases between the two germline ends. CDR3 protein: CSARVGTAVRGYTF. In DNA, the CDR3 is TGCAGTGCTAGAGTTGGGACTGCCGTACGTGGCTACACCTTC.

The chain carries TRBV25-1 and TRBJ1-6; 10 nucleotides agree with TRBD1. The CDR3 is 14 amino acids. In germline, CDR1 is MGHDK, CDR2 SYGVNS. V dropped 5 bases and J dropped 10; count of bases not matched to a gene: 5. The CDR3 nucleotides read TGTGCCAGCAGTCCGGGACAGGGGAGATCACCCCTCCACTTT. This translates into CASSPGQGRSPLHF.

This clonotype was seen just once. The CDR3 DNA reads TGCAGTGCCCAACAGGGTAGAGGGGATGGCTACACCTTC. Residues: CSAQQGRGDGYTF. The V gene is TRBV20-1, the J gene TRBJ1-2, with D possibly TRBD1 on 6 matching bases. This CDR3 has 13 residues. Germline V gene sequence: CDR1 DFQATT, CDR2 SNEGSKA (reference sequence). V lost 6 bases to trimming and J lost 6 bases, with 17 bases between them.

This clonotype was counted only a few times. The chain uses TRBV5-5 and TRBJ1-5; no definite D call. The V and J ends lost 2 bases and 0 bases respectively, with 6 bases between them. Germline-derived CDR1 and CDR2 are SGHKS and YYEKEE (reference sequence). The CDR3 consists of 14 residues. The CDR3, as DNA: TGTGCCAGCAGCTTAGCATATAGCAATCAGCCCCAGCATTTT. Amino acid sequence: CASSLAYSNQPQHF.

CDR3 amino acids: CASSFRDRDTGELFF. The DNA for the CDR3 is TGCGCCAGCAGCTTCCGGGACAGGGACACCGGGGAGCTGTTTTTT. The chain carries TRBV5-1 and TRBJ2-2; the match to TRBD1 covers 9 bases. The CDR3 covers 15 residues. With V trimmed by 2 bases and J by 3 bases, 2 bases remained unmatched. The V gene's germline CDR1 is SGHRS and CDR2 YFSETQ.

This clonotype was seen only a few times. The chain combines TRBV29-1 with TRBJ2-5, with D perhaps given as TRBD1 or TRBD2 (5 bases each). Trimming took off 7 bases at V and 5 bases at J, with 8 bases between the two ends. Germline CDR1 SQVTM, CDR2 ANQGSEA. The CDR3 loop spans 10 amino acids. The CDR3 DNA follows: TGCAGCGCCGGGGCGGAGACCCAGTACTTC. It codes for CSAGAETQYF.

At least ten counts were recorded for this clonotype. Here the CDR3 reads CASSLAGPTEAFF. As DNA, the CDR3 is TGTGCCAGCAGTTTAGCCGGGCCCACTGAAGCTTTCTTT. The rearrangement links TRBV12-3 or TRBV12-4 to TRBJ1-1, with D unresolved. The CDR3 loop spans 13 amino acids. With 0 bases removed from V and 4 bases from J, the gap between germline ends came to 6 bases.

This chain links TRBV7-2 with TRBJ1-4; 9 bases are a match to TRBD1. This CDR3 is 15 amino acids long. Germline CDR1 reads SGHTA; CDR2 reads FQGNSA. The junction had 9 bases not matched to a gene; V was cut back by 5 bases and J by 8 bases. The CDR3 bases are TGTGCCAGCAGCATTAACAGGGGGCAGGGAGAAAAACTGTTTTTT. This sequence encodes CASSINRGQGEKLFF.

In its sample, this clonotype was seen a few times. The chain couples TRBV29-1 to TRBJ1-1; the D gene is possibly TRBD1 (6 bases). The CDR3 extends over 13 amino acids. Germline CDR1 is SQVTM and CDR2 is ANQGSEA. The ends were cut back, 6 bases at V and 0 bases at J, with 11 bases in the middle. In nucleotides, the CDR3 is TGCAGCGTCGTACAGGGACTGAACACTGAAGCTTTCTTT. Translated, it gives CSVVQGLNTEAFF.

The chain joins TRBV20-1 to TRBJ2-4, with unresolved D. The CDR3 length is 11 residues. V was shortened by 3 bases and J by 7 bases, with 7 bases between the two germline ends. Germline lookup yields CDR1 DFQATT and CDR2 SNEGSKA (reference sequence). CDR3 in DNA: TGCAGTGCTAGCATGGGGAACATTCAGTACTTC. It specifies CSASMGNIQYF.

This clonotype occurred many times. The chain employs TRBV7-8 and TRBJ1-5, with a weak D call TRBD1 (6 bases). Germline CDR1 is SGHVS and CDR2 is FQNEAQ. The CDR3 has 14 residues. V lost 5 bases, J lost 4 bases, and 12 bases lay in between. For the CDR3, the DNA is TGTGCCAGCAGCAGTCCAGGGGCTAATCAGCCCCAGCATTTT. It yields the protein CASSSPGANQPQHF.

This sequence joins TRBV10-3 and TRBJ2-3, with 14 bases fitting TRBD2. With V trimmed by 7 bases and J by 5 bases, 8 bases remained unmatched. This CDR3 is 16 amino acids long. Germline assignment: CDR1 ENHRY and CDR2 SYGVKD. The CDR3 DNA reads as TGTGCCATCACTCCTACCGGGACTAGCGGGGGAGATACGCAGTATTTT. Amino acid sequence: CAITPTGTSGGDTQYF.

In its sample, this clonotype was seen a few times. The rearrangement links TRBV20-1 to TRBJ1-2; the D is unclear. The V end lost 4 bases, the J end lost 2 bases, and 11 bases lay between the germline ends. This CDR3 region has 13 residues. Per the germline V gene, CDR1 is DFQATT and CDR2 is SNEGSKA (reference sequence). CDR3 bases: TGCAGTGCTATCCTGGACCGCAACTATGGCTACACCTTC. Translated, it gives CSAILDRNYGYTF.

This clonotype has only a few counts. One end of the junction is discordant with germline, which a read error may explain. The chain uses TRBV7-7 and TRBJ2-5, with TRBD1 matching over 8 bases. The germline gives CDR1 SSHAT, CDR2 FNYEAQ (reference sequence). The CDR3 covers 14 residues. CDR3 sequence (DNA): TGTGCTAGCAGCAGAGACAGGGGAGGCGAGACCCAGTACTTC. This translates into CASSRDRGGETQYF.

Here the CDR3 reads CASRKTGKNSPLHF. Here the CDR3 DNA reads TGTGCCAGCAGGAAGACCGGGAAGAATTCACCCCTCCACTTT. V gene TRBV25-1 combines with J gene TRBJ1-6; D not certain. Germline V gene lookup returns CDR1 MGHDK and CDR2 SYGVNS. The CDR3 contains 14 residues. The ends were cut back, 6 bases at V and 7 bases at J, with 13 bases in the middle. Full variable domain (missing parts from reference TRBV25-1 and TRBJ1-6): EADIYQTPRYLVIGTGKKITLECSQTMGHDKMYWYQQDPGMELHLIHYSYGVNSTEKGDLSSESTVSRIRTEHFPLTLESARPSHTSQYLCASRKTGKNSPLHFGNGTRLTVT.

This clonotype has only a few counts. The gene calls are TRBV6-2 or TRBV6-3 and TRBJ2-5; D call uncertain. CDR1 is MNHEY and CDR2 is SVGEGT in the germline V gene. V was shortened by 10 bases and J by 5 bases, with 8 bases between the two germline ends. This CDR3 comprises 10 residues. DNA of the CDR3: TGTGCCACGGGCTTGGAGACCCAGTACTTC. Translating it yields CATGLETQYF.

In this sample, this clonotype turned up a few times. The genes are TRBV29-1 and TRBJ1-1, with 7 bases lining up with TRBD1. The CDR3 consists of 14 residues. Germline V gene lookup returns CDR1 SQVTM and CDR2 ANQGSEA. The V segment lost 3 bases and the J segment 5 bases; nucleotides outside the gene matches: 9. CDR3 sequence reads: CSVDLGRGRTEAFF. CDR3 nucleotides: TGCAGCGTTGACCTGGGCAGGGGGAGAACTGAAGCTTTCTTT.

V and J are TRBV20-1 and TRBJ1-6; D gene ambiguous. The CDR3 contains 18 residues. V shed 0 bases and J shed 0 bases, with 15 bases lying between them. Germline lookup yields CDR1 DFQATT and CDR2 SNEGSKA (reference sequence). DNA of the CDR3: TGCAGTGCTAGAGATCGGGCAGGAGGCAGCTCCTATAATTCACCCCTCCACTTT. Encoded protein: CSARDRAGGSSYNSPLHF.

This clonotype was seen a handful of times. The V call is TRBV5-1, the J call TRBJ1-6; D uncertain. V was trimmed by 4 bases and J by 5 bases, leaving 13 bases between them. Germline CDR1 SGHRS, CDR2 YFSETQ. The CDR3 has 15 residues. The CDR3 DNA reads as TGCGCCAGCAGCACGACGGACGGCAATAATTCACCCCTCCACTTT. It codes for CASSTTDGNNSPLHF.

There are a few counts of this clonotype. The gene calls are TRBV5-1 and TRBJ2-2; the D gene is possibly TRBD1 (6 bases). This CDR3 spans 15 amino acids. The V gene lost 1 base and the J gene lost 6 bases, with 13 bases spanning the gap. CDR1 is SGHRS, CDR2 YFSETQ, per germline. The CDR3 loop is CASSLPTGTSGELFF. The CDR3 DNA reads TGCGCCAGCAGCTTGCCCACAGGGACGTCCGGGGAGCTGTTTTTT.

This chain uses TRBV3-1 with TRBJ1-1, with D possibly TRBD1 on 5 matching bases. The CDR3 contains 15 residues. The V gene's germline CDR1 is LGHDT and CDR2 YNNKEL (reference sequence). V was cut by 1 base and J by 3 bases, with 12 bases left in between. The CDR3 is CASSQGQGWDTEAFF. The CDR3 DNA follows: TGTGCCAGCAGCCAAGGGCAGGGTTGGGACACTGAAGCTTTCTTT.

The chain recombines TRBV11-2 with TRBJ2-1; 13 bases align to TRBD2. The CDR3 spans 15 residues. Germline trimming cut 1 base from V and 9 bases from J; bases unmatched to any gene: 3. CDR1 and CDR2 from the germline V gene are SGHAT and FQNNGV. CDR3 in DNA: TGTGCCAGCAGCTTAGGACTAGCGGGGGGTATTGAGCAGTTCTTC. Encoded protein: CASSLGLAGGIEQFF.

The sample holds a few counts of this clonotype. This chain joins TRBV21-1 and TRBJ2-7; TRBD1, the table's D call, was not compared with the DNA. TRBV21-1 is termed a pseudogene. This CDR3 is 15 amino acids long. CDR3 region: CASSRDRTTSYEQYV. DNA for the CDR3: TGTGCCAGCAGCAGGGACAGGACAACCTCCTACGAGCAGTACGTC.

The chain joins TRBV10-3 to TRBJ2-3; D could derive from TRBD1 or TRBD2 (5 bases each). Germline V gives CDR1 ENHRY, CDR2 SYGVKD. Trimming removed 0 bases from V and 3 bases from J, with 10 bases in between. The CDR3 has 15 amino acids. The CDR3 loop is CAISESGVGTDTQYF. CDR3 bases: TGTGCCATCAGTGAGTCGGGGGTCGGGACAGATACGCAGTATTTT.